What follows describes a single T cell receptor (beta chain). The antigen is unknown. Oncomine TCR Beta short-read sequencing was applied to DNA from cultured CD4+ T cells. TCRdb fed the PCR reads into MiXCR, producing one record per CDR3 protein. The table has fewer than 6,500 distinct CDR3 sequences, more than 25% seen once; the top ten hold roughly a tenth. The data belong to a study of vaccination and CD4 T cells after COVID-19. Overall study context: SARS-CoV-2 PCR on nasal swabs had been positive for the convalescent patients; fewer than ten were mild and one was severe. Two doses of either BNT162b2 or mRNA-1273 vaccine were given to participants. The study collected post-vaccine samples a median around 70 days after dose two, with a range of 14 to 241.

Described treatment: approximately nine-day PBMC culture with coronavirus spike peptide pools or control peptides (ViraFEST assay). First, ViraFEST expanded antigen-specific T cells with peptide pools, and next it sequenced the TCRs. This TCR derives from a human donor who had recovered from COVID-19. The sequencing used CD4+ T cells from blood, cultured in vitro, collected after SARS-CoV-2 vaccination.

CDR3 sequence: CASSLGTGNTEAFF. In DNA form, the CDR3 reads TGTGCCAGCAGCTTAGGCACAGGAAACACTGAAGCTTTCTTT. The chain combines TRBV7-6 with TRBJ1-1, with D tentatively TRBD1 (5 bases). Germline CDR1 reads SGHVS; CDR2 reads FNYEAQ. The CDR3 has 14 amino acids. Trimming removed 1 base at V and 2 bases at J, with 8 bases between. Complete variable domain (other parts from reference TRBV7-6 and TRBJ1-1): GAGVSQSPRYKVTKRGQDVALRCDPISGHVSLYWYRQALGQGPEFLTYFNYEAQQDKSGLPNDRFSAERPEGSISTLTIQRTEQRDSAMYRCASSLGTGNTEAFFGQGTRLTVV.